Listed here are 13 T cell receptor beta chains from one sample, sequenced in a study of long-term antiretroviral therapy in people with HIV (dated by TCRdb to between 2021 and 2022). The immunoSEQ hsTCRB v3.0 assay was used at survey level resolution for TRB variable region sequencing. The clones in this table, taken by TCRdb from immuneACCESS, are in-frame only. Not every clone is retained; where verified, under half of the shortfall comes from an unresolved V gene, and the cause of the rest is unknown. This sample comprises 25,000 to 30,000 clones, more than 85% of them detected only once. Clones ranked in the top ten supply approximately 4.6% of the sample. Specimen: unsorted PBMCs, collected just over 2.6 years after starting antiretroviral therapy. The receptor source for this set is a man aged 35 to 55 with HIV.

The chain carries TRBV23-1 and TRBJ1-6; TRBD1 matches 10 bases. TRBV23-1 is an ORF, and what it does is uncertain. The V segment lost 4 bases and the J segment 1 base; nucleotides outside the gene matches: 10. The CDR3 consists of 19 residues. As DNA, the CDR3 is TGCGCCAGCAGTCGCCGGGGGACAGGGGCCGAGTCCTATAATTCACCCCTCCACTTT. Amino acids: CASSRRGTGAESYNSPLHF.

The chain combines TRBV7-7 with TRBJ2-7; no clear D. The CDR3 totals 13 residues. CDR1 and CDR2 from the germline V gene are SSHAT and FNYEAQ (reference sequence). Deletions cut 4 bases from V and 2 bases from J, with 9 bases between. Here the CDR3 reads CASSYGPAYEQYF. The CDR3 coding sequence is TGTGCCAGCAGCTACGGGCCTGCCTACGAGCAGTACTTC.

The chain combines TRBV19 with TRBJ2-7, with 9 bases lining up with TRBD1. The CDR3 loop spans 15 amino acids. Germline loops: CDR1 LNHDA, CDR2 SQIVND (reference sequence). V lost 3 bases, J lost 1 base, and 4 bases stayed unmatched. CDR3 DNA sequence: TGTGCCAGTAGTATGGGACAGGGCTTTTCCTACGAGCAGTACTTC. Translation gives CASSMGQGFSYEQYF.

The chain joins TRBV2 to TRBJ2-2; D possibly corresponds to TRBD1 (5 bases). Trimming pared 3 bases from V and 8 bases from J, leaving 13 bases between. Per germline, CDR1 SNHLY and CDR2 FYNNEI. The CDR3 is made up of 14 amino acids. The CDR3, as DNA: TGTGCCAGCAGTGAGTACAGGTCGGCTGGGGAGCTGTTTTTT. Amino acids: CASSEYRSAGELFF.

The gene calls are TRBV5-4 and TRBJ1-3; D is undetermined. The germline V gene has CDR1 SGHNT and CDR2 YYREEE (reference sequence). The CDR3 loop spans 15 amino acids. The ends were cut back, 0 bases at V and 0 bases at J, with 7 bases in the middle. CDR3 sequence: CASSLDGLSGNTIYF. The CDR3 region has the DNA TGTGCCAGCAGCTTGGATGGTCTCTCTGGAAACACCATATATTTT.

This clone was detected only a few times. The chain links TRBV2 to TRBJ1-2, with 7 bases identical to TRBD1. The CDR3 length is 22 residues. Germline lookup yields CDR1 SNHLY and CDR2 FYNNEI. V was clipped by 8 bases and J by 2 bases; unmatched bases: 32. The CDR3 DNA reads as TGTGCCAGCGAACGTCGAAGATCGGGGACAAGGATCGGACAGGAGAAGAACTATGGCTACACCTTC. It is translated as CASERRRSGTRIGQEKNYGYTF.

The chain carries TRBV4-1 and TRBJ2-6, with unresolved D. Germline lookup yields CDR1 MGHRA and CDR2 YSYEKL. V dropped 0 bases and J dropped 3 bases, with 3 bases sitting between them. The CDR3 runs to 14 residues. The CDR3 loop reads CASSQDLGANVLTF. DNA of the CDR3: TGCGCCAGCAGCCAAGATCTTGGGGCCAACGTCCTGACTTTC.

The J gene is TRBJ1-5, the V gene TRBV14, with no clear D. The CDR3 spans 16 residues. The ends were cut back, 4 bases at V and 2 bases at J, with 15 bases in the middle. From germline, CDR1 is SGHDN and CDR2 FVKESK. In DNA, the CDR3 is TGTGCCAGCAGCCCGGGGTTGAGGAGGGGCAATCAGCCCCAGCATTTT. Translating it yields CASSPGLRRGNQPQHF. The variable domain in full, completed from reference TRBV14 and TRBJ1-5, reads EAGVTQFPSHSVIEKGQTVTLRCDPISGHDNLYWYRRVMGKEIKFLLHFVKESKQDESGMPNNRFLAERTGGTYSTLKVQPAELEDSGVYFCASSPGLRRGNQPQHFGDGTRLSIL.

The CDR3: CASSKHLSVNTEAFF. DNA for the CDR3: TGCGCCAGCTCAAAGCACTTAAGCGTGAACACTGAAGCTTTCTTT. The rearrangement joins TRBV23-1 to TRBJ1-1; no clear D gene. TRBV23-1 is an ORF, with its function uncertain. Trimming shortened V by 8 bases and J by 0 bases, and 16 bases separated the two germline ends. The CDR3 loop spans 15 amino acids.

This rearrangement joins TRBV11-2 to TRBJ2-2; 10 nucleotides agree with TRBD1. The germline V gene has CDR1 SGHAT and CDR2 FQNNGV. Trimming cost V 5 bases and J 3 bases; bases outside gene matches: 6. The CDR3 runs to 16 residues. The CDR3 DNA follows: TGTGCCAGCAGCCATACGACAGGGGGCGACACCGGGGAGCTGTTTTTT. It is translated as CASSHTTGGDTGELFF.

This clone occurred once. The chain carries TRBV13 and TRBJ2-7, with no clear D. CDR3 length: 13 amino acids. CDR1 and CDR2 from the germline V gene are PRHDT and FYEKMQ (reference sequence). The V end lost 7 bases, the J end lost 3 bases, and 13 bases lay between the germline ends. The CDR3 sequence: CASTFYSDYEQYF. The CDR3 nucleotides are TGTGCCAGCACTTTTTACAGCGACTACGAGCAGTACTTC.

This chain connects TRBV11-2 to TRBJ2-1; 7 nucleotides agree with TRBD1. CDR3 size: 16 residues. Germline V gives CDR1 SGHAT, CDR2 FQNNGV. Germline trimming cut 5 bases from V and 11 bases from J; bases unmatched to any gene: 18. The CDR3 sequence: CASSLHPAGTGAKQFF. CDR3 bases: TGTGCCAGCAGCCTACACCCTGCCGGAACAGGGGCGAAGCAGTTCTTC.

This chain connects TRBV27 to TRBJ2-7, with unresolved D. The V gene's germline CDR1 is MNHEY and CDR2 SMNVEV (reference sequence). V lost 3 bases and J lost 3, with 15 bases in between. The CDR3 spans 15 residues. The CDR3: CASSLRLTSSYEQYF. The DNA for the CDR3 is TGTGCCAGCAGTTTGAGGTTGACTTCCAGCTACGAGCAGTACTTC.